The sequence of this T cell receptor (beta chain) was determined in a study of cytomegalovirus exposure and HLA in healthy donors. Turning to the study itself: Around 80 million unique TCRs from HLA-typed donors were held in an early data release.

Only one count was recorded for this clone. Its antigen is unidentified. Study findings and constraints: It was only CMV serostatus that was available as immune exposure information.

V shed 3 bases and J 4 bases; nucleotides not matched to a gene: 3. CDR1 and CDR2 (germline): SEHNR, FQNEAQ (reference sequence). This CDR3 region has 15 residues. PCR involved 60 Vbeta and 13 Jbeta primers. Here immunoSEQ multiplex PCR was the method, and the copy in TCRdb shows in-frame clones only, minus some. The sample consists of roughly 100,000 clones, around 79% of them appearing once. This receptor was taken from a man aged 50-59 years in good health and CMV-seropositive. Sequenced material: PBMCs. The chain employs TRBV7-9 and TRBJ1-5, with 10 bases matching TRBD1. The CDR3: CASSLGQGYNQPQHF. CDR3 DNA sequence: TGTGCCAGCAGCTTGGGACAGGGGTATAATCAGCCCCAGCATTTT.